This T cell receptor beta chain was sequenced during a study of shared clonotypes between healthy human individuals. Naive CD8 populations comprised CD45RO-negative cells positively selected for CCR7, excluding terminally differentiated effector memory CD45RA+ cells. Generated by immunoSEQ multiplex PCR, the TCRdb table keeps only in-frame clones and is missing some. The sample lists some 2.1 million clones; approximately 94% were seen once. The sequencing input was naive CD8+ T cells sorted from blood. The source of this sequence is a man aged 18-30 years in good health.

The CDR3 here is CASSQELVHNEQFF. CDR3 nucleotide sequence: TGCGCCAGCAGCCAAGAATTGGTACACAATGAGCAGTTCTTC. V usage is TRBV4-3 and J usage is TRBJ2-1; D unclear. The germline V gene has CDR1 LGHNA and CDR2 YSLEER. The CDR3 covers 14 residues. V was clipped by 0 bases and J by 5 bases, with 8 bases between them.